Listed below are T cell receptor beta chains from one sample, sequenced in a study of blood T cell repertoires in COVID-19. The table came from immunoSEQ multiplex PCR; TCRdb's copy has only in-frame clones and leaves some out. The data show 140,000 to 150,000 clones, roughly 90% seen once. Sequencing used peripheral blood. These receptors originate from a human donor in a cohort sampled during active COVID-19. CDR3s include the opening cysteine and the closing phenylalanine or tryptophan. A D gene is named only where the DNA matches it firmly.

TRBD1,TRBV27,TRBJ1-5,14,CASGRQGFNQPQHF
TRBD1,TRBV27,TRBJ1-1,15,CASSPRDSLNTEAFF
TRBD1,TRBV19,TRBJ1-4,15,CASSTRRGDNEKLFF
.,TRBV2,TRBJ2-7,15,CASSEWSVGLNEQYF
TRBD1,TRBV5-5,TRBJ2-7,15,CASSLQTGWAYEQYF
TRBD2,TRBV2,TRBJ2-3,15,CASSSLAGGPHTQYF
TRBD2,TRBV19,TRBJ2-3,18,CASSLRTSGRVGTDTQYF
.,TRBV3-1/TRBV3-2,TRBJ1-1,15,CASSQDPTGRSEAFF
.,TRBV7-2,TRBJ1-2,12,CASSLYSYGYTF
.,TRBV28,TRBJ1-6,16,CASRLDRINYNSPLHF
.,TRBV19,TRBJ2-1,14,CASSIGTTYNEQFF
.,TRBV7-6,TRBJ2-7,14,CASSPGTWASEQYF
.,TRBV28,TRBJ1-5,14,CASSLYTGNQPQHF
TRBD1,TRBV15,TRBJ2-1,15,CATSRGQGGYNEQFF
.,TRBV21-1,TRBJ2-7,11,CASLGGGEQYF
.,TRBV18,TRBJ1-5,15,CASSLAVALNQPQHF
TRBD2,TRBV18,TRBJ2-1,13,CASSRTSADEQFF
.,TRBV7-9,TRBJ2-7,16,CASSSTALGGVYEQYF
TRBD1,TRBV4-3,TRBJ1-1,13,CASSQGDSTEAFF
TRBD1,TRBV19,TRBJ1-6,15,CASSTSTGGNSPLHF
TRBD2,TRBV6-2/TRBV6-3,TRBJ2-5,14,CASSHSGTLETQYF
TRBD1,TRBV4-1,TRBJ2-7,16,CASSQDGTGGFNEQYF
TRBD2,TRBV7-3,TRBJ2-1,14,CASSFGLAGDEQFF
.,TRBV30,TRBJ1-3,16,CAWSLTGLHSGNTIYF
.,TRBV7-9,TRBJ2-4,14,CASRGTSWGNIQYF
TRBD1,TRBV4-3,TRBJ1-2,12,CASSWGQGGYTF
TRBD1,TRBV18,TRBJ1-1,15,CASSPLGQVNTEAFF
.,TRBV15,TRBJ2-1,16,CATSRTAAQRYNEQFF
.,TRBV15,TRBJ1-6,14,CATSRDSGGSPLHF
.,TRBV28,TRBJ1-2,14,CASRGRRGYNGYTF
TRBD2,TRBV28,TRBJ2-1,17,CASLRAAGGHSYNEQFF
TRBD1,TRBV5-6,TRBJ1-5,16,CASSGQTGFGNQPQHF
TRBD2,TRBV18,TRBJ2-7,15,CASSPATSGDYEQYF